This TCR beta chain was observed in a study of read filtering for tumor transcriptome and immune sequencing. Germline V gene lookup returns CDR1 SGHTA and CDR2 FQGNSA. The CDR3 extends over 14 amino acids. Comments on this clonotype: At one end the junction does not follow the germline gene, possibly because of a read error.

From 300 to 450 ng of RNA, a library with molecular barcoded alpha/delta and beta/gamma adaptors was made. TCRdb fed the reads into MiXCR, producing one record per CDR3 protein. The sample has approximately 57,000 distinct CDR3 sequences; roughly an eighth are singletons. This chain connects TRBV7-2 to TRBJ2-1; D not resolved. The TCR originated in a donor aged 40 or over with multiple myeloma. Material for sequencing was a population of CD138-negative cells sorted from bone marrow. CDR3 in amino acids: CASSSRKPYNERFF. Written as DNA, the CDR3 is TGTGCCAGCAGCTCGAGGAAACCCTACAATGAGCGGTTCTTC.